This entry describes one T cell receptor (beta chain). The specificity of this receptor is unknown. It has no much larger one-base neighbor in the sample; base qualities were not kept. Patients with a history of autoimmune disease or receiving systemic immunosuppression were excluded from the trial. In every dose cohort, peripheral blood was drawn for TCR sequencing at baseline, cycle 4 day 1, and cycle 7 day 1. Samples were obtained from an open-label, multicenter, first-in-human phase I dose-escalation trial of ivuxolimab. The trial enrolled adults with locally advanced or metastatic head and neck squamous cell, hepatocellular, melanoma or renal cell carcinoma. Before TCR sequencing, CD4+ T cells and CD8+ T cells from peripheral blood were sorted into separate populations. These data originate in a study of OX40 agonist ivuxolimab in advanced cancers. At the level of the whole study: Ivuxolimab, which targeted the costimulatory receptor OX40 (CD134), was an agonistic, fully human IgG2 monoclonal antibody. Among the roughly 50 dose-escalation patients, about 20 had hepatocellular carcinoma, around 15 melanoma, 9 renal cell carcinoma and 9 head and neck cancer. Three dose-escalation patients achieved partial responses, one with hepatocellular carcinoma and two with cutaneous melanoma. Intravenous ivuxolimab was administered to patients every 2 weeks at six dose levels: 0.01, 0.1, 0.3, 1.5, 3 and 10 mg/kg. Peripheral TCRbeta sequencing aimed to test whether ivuxolimab altered TCR sequence diversity and caused clonal T-cell expansion. Prior anti-PD-1, anti-PD-L1 or anti-CTLA-4 therapy was permitted, and 30% to 50% of dose-escalation patients had received checkpoint inhibitors. In the dose-escalation cohort, around 80% of patients were male, and the mean age was roughly 60 years with a range of roughly 20 to 79. The paper covers the monotherapy dose-escalation part of the phase I ivuxolimab trial, which included N ≈ 50 patients.

Results and caveats for the whole study, not just this receptor: After ivuxolimab, CD8+ T cells had more expanded clones than CD4+ T cells on average. The antigen specificity of the clonally expanded peripheral T cells was not determined. Low levels of normalized T-cell clonal expansion were also seen in some nonresponding patients. In the 0.1-3.0 mg/kg groups, partial responders were among the patients with the lowest normalized peripheral clonal expansion, particularly in CD8+ T cells. At doses from 0.1 to 3.0 mg/kg, clonal expansion was seen in both CD4+ and CD8+ blood T cells between baseline and week 6.

Including cysteine and phenylalanine, the CDR3 has 14 amino acids. CDR3 DNA is the only sequence kept; it has 42 bases, read in frame from the first base. From a lookup of the germline V gene, CDR1 and CDR2 are SGHRS and YFSETQ. Between the V and J ends, shortened by 4 bases and 6 bases respectively, the junction contains 16 bases. For sequencing of the TCRbeta CDR3 region, genomic DNA was extracted from the sorted cells. TCRbeta CDR3 regions were sequenced using the immunoSEQ Assay. In TCRdb, the immuneACCESS table is reduced to in-frame sequences with V and J assigned. These tables do not hold every clone; where another copy was compared, an unresolved V gene accounts for under half, and the others remain unexplained. This sample lists about 82,000 clones; about 86% were detected once. Of the sample, 6.5% falls within the top ten clones.

The chain employs TRBV5-1 and TRBJ1-2, and possibly TRBD1, on 5 matching bases. Sequenced material: CD4+ or CD8+ T cells sorted from blood, taken in a trial of the OX40 agonist ivuxolimab. This sequence originates from an adult with an advanced solid tumor such as melanoma, head and neck, liver or kidney cancer. CDR3 reads: CASSQTAYEDGYTF. Read as DNA, the sequence is TGCGCCAGCAGCCAGACAGCATATGAGGATGGCTACACCTTC.